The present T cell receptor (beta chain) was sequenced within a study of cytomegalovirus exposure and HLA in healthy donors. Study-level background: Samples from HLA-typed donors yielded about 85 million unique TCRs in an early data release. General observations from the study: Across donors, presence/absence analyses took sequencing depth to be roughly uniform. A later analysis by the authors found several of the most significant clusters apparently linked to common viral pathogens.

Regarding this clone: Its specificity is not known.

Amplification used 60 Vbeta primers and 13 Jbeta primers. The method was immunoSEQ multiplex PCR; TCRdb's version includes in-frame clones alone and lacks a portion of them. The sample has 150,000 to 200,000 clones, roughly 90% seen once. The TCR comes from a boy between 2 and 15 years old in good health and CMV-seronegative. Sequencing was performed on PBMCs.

The CDR3 DNA reads TGTGCCAGCAGTTTAGGAGGCCTGGGGAATCAGCCCCAGCATTTT. Translation gives CASSLGGLGNQPQHF. This chain connects TRBV28 to TRBJ1-5; D call uncertain. The germline V and J ends were trimmed by 2 bases and 4 bases, with 12 bases remaining between them. There are 15 residues in the CDR3. Germline V gene sequence: CDR1 MDHEN, CDR2 SYDVKM. Full variable domain (remainder filled in from reference TRBV28 and TRBJ1-5): DVKVTQSSRYLVKRTGEKVFLECVQDMDHENMFWYRQDPGLGLRLIYFSYDVKMKEKGDIPEGYSVSREKKERFSLILESASTNQTSMYLCASSLGGLGNQPQHFGDGTRLSIL.